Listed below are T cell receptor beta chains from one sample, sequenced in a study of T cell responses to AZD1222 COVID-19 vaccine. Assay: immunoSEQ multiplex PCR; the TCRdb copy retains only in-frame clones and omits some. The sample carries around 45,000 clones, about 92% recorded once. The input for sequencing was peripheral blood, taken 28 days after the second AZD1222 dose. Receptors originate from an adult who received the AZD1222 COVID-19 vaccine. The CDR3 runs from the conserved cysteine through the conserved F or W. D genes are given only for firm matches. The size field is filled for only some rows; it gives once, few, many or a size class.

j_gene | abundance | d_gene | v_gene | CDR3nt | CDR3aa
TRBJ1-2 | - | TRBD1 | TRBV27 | TGTGCCAGCAGTTTACGACAGGGAGTTAACTATGGCTACACCTTC | CASSLRQGVNYGYTF
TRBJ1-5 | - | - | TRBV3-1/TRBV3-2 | TGTGCCAGCAGCCAAGCGGCCAGTAATCAGCCCCAGCATTTT | CASSQAASNQPQHF
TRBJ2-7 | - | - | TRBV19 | TGTGCCAGTAGGTACAACCGGGACCCTTCCTACGAGCAGTACTTC | CASRYNRDPSYEQYF
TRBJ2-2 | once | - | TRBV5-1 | TGCGCCAGCAGCCCGGACCCCAGGGCCGCCGGGGAGCTGTTTTTT | CASSPDPRAAGELFF
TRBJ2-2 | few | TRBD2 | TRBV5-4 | TGTGCCAGCAGCCCGCCTAGCGGTAACACCGGGGAGCTGTTTTTT | CASSPPSGNTGELFF
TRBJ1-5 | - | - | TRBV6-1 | TGTGCCAGCAGTGAATGGGGGGAAGGCAATCAGCCCCAGCATTTT | CASSEWGEGNQPQHF
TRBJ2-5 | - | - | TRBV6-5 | TGTGCCAGCAGTTATAGCCAGGGCGAAGAGACCCAGTACTTC | CASSYSQGEETQYF
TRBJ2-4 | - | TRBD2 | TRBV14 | TGTGCCAGCAGCGATCCTAGTGGGGGGGTCAAAAACATTCAGTACTTC | CASSDPSGGVKNIQYF
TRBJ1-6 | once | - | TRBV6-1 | TGTGCCAGCAGTGAAAGTAGGGACCCACCCCTCCACTTT | CASSESRDPPLHF
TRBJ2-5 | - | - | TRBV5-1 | TGCGCCAGCAGCTCGGGGCGGGGACTGGGGGAGACCCAGTACTTC | CASSSGRGLGETQYF
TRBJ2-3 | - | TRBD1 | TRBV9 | TGTGCCAGCAGCGAGACTCCGGGACAGGGTCCGGGATGGGCAGATACGCAGTATTTT | CASSETPGQGPGWADTQYF
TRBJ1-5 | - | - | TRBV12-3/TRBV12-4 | TGTGCCAGCAGTTTAGGCAATCAGCCCCAGCATTTT | CASSLGNQPQHF
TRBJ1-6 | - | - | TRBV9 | TGTGCCAGCAGCGTAGGTAGTGGGCACCGCTATAATTCACCCCTCCACTTT | CASSVGSGHRYNSPLHF
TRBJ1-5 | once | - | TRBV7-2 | TGTGCCAGCAGCAGAGAGCCAGGGGAGTATCAGCCCCAGCATTTT | CASSREPGEYQPQHF
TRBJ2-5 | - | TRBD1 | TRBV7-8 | TGTGCCAGCAGCTTATCGGGACAGGGGATGGGAGAGACCCAGTACTTC | CASSLSGQGMGETQYF
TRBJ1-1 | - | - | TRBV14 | TGTGCCAGCAGCCCGGTCGAGGGGTGGGGCGCTGAAGCTTTCTTT | CASSPVEGWGAEAFF
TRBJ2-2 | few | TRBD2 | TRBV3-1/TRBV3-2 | TGTGCCAGCAGCCGAAACCCGGGGACTAGCGCCGGGGAGCTGTTTTTT | CASSRNPGTSAGELFF
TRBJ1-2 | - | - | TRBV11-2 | TGTGCCAGCAGTTCCCCGACCGGGGGATTCTATGGCTACACCTTC | CASSSPTGGFYGYTF
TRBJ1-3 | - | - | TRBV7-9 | TGTGCCAGCAGCCTCAGCTGGAAGGACACCATATATTTT | CASSLSWKDTIYF
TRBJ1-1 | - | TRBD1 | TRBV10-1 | TGCGCCAGCAGTGAACAGGGGAGGAACACTGAAGCTTTCTTT | CASSEQGRNTEAFF
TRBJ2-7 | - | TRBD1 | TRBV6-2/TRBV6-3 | TGTGCCAGCAGTTACCCTATAGGACAGGGCTCCTACGAGCAGTACTTC | CASSYPIGQGSYEQYF
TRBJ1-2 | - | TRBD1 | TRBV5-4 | TGTGCCAGCAGCTACGTATCAGGGGGCCACGGCTACACCTTC | CASSYVSGGHGYTF
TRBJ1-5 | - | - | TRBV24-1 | TGTGCCACCATCAGCCGCCCAAATAGCAATCAGCCCCAGCATTTT | CATISRPNSNQPQHF
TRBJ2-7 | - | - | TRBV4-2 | TGTGCCAGCAGCCAAGCATTAGGGGTAGCGGCCTACGAGCAGTACTTC | CASSQALGVAAYEQYF
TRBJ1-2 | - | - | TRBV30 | TGTGCCTGGAGCACAGGTATCTATGGCTACACCTTC | CAWSTGIYGYTF
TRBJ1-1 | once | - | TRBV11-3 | TGTGCCAGCAGCTTATGGGGGAACACTGAAGCTTTCTTT | CASSLWGNTEAFF
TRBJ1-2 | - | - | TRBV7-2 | TGTGCCAGCAGCGTCTCCGGGACCGCCAACGGCTACACCTTC | CASSVSGTANGYTF
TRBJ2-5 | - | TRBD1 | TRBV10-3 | TGTGCCATCAGCCCGGGACAGGGGCACGAGACCCAGTACTTC | CAISPGQGHETQYF
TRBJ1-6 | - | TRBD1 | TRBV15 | TGTGCCACCAGCAGAGGGACAGGGGGACATAATTCACCCCTCCACTTT | CATSRGTGGHNSPLHF
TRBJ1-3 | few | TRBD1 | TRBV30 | TGTGCCTTCCTTGGGACAGGGGATTTCGGAAACACCATATATTTT | CAFLGTGDFGNTIYF
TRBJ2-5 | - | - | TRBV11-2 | TGTGCCAGCAGGTCGACCTGGGGGGTAGAGACCCAGTACTTC | CASRSTWGVETQYF
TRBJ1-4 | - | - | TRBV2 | TGTGCCAGCAGTGAACAGAAAAATGAAAAACTGTTTTTT | CASSEQKNEKLFF
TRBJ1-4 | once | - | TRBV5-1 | TGCGCCAGCAGCATCGGGGTTCTCAATGAAAAACTGTTTTTT | CASSIGVLNEKLFF
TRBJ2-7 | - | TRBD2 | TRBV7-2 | TGTGCCAGCAGCTTAGAGGCAGCGGGGAGCTCCTACGAGCAGTACTTC | CASSLEAAGSSYEQYF
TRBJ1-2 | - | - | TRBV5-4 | TGTGCCAGCAGCTTGACGGGTGGAGGCTATGGCTACACCTTC | CASSLTGGGYGYTF
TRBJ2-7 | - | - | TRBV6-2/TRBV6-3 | TGTGCCAGCAGTTACGTGGTCAGGAACTCCTACGAGCAGTACTTC | CASSYVVRNSYEQYF
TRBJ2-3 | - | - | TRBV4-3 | TGCGCCAGCAGCCAAGATCGGTTGTCCACAGATACGCAGTATTTT | CASSQDRLSTDTQYF
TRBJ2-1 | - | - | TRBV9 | TGTGCCAGCAGCGTAGCCCCCGGGACTCTATCCTACAATGAGCAGTTCTTC | CASSVAPGTLSYNEQFF
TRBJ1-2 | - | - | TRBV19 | TGTGCCAGTAGTCCCAACTATGGCTACACCTTC | CASSPNYGYTF
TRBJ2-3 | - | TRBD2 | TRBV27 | TGTGCCGCCGGCGGGGGGCGCGGAGATACGCAGTATTTT | CAAGGGRGDTQYF
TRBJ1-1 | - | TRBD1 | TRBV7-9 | TGTGCCAGCAGCTTAGTTCCGGGACAGGACATGAACACTGAAGCTTTCTTT | CASSLVPGQDMNTEAFF
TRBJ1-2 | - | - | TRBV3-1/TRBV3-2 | TGTGCCAGCAGCCACCTCCGGGGCCCCCTTGGCTATGGCTACACCTTC | CASSHLRGPLGYGYTF